These T cell receptor beta chains were read from a single sample in a study of shared clonotypes between healthy human individuals. Clones were read by immunoSEQ multiplex PCR, and TCRdb kept only the in-frame ones, dropping some. The table has about 2.4 million clones, approximately 94% seen once. The sequenced sample consisted of naive CD4+ T cells from PBMCs. Receptors originate from a man in his late teens or twenties in good health. Some clones in this sample may be carry-over from other donors' samples. The CDR3 runs from the conserved cysteine through the conserved F or W. The order of the fields is CDR3 protein, CDR3 DNA, clone size, D gene, V gene, J gene. The D gene is left open where the match is weak. Clone size, where shown, is once, few, many, or a class for clones that have expanded.

CDR3aa: CASSPGRAGGPETQYF
CDR3nt: TGTGCCAGCAGCCCGGGTAGAGCGGGAGGGCCGGAGACCCAGTACTTC
abundance: .
d_gene: TRBD2
v_gene: TRBV11-3
j_gene: TRBJ2-5

CDR3aa: CASSDSRGTDTQYF
CDR3nt: TGTGCCAGCAGCGATTCCCGGGGGACAGATACGCAGTATTTT
abundance: once
d_gene: .
v_gene: TRBV9
j_gene: TRBJ2-3

CDR3aa: CASSPSGHSNQPQHF
CDR3nt: TGTGCCAGCAGCCCCTCGGGACACAGCAATCAGCCCCAGCATTTT
abundance: .
d_gene: .
v_gene: TRBV28
j_gene: TRBJ1-5

CDR3aa: CSVGTGSRKLFF
CDR3nt: TGCAGCGTGGGGACAGGGAGCAGAAAACTGTTTTTT
abundance: .
d_gene: TRBD1
v_gene: TRBV29-1
j_gene: TRBJ1-4

CDR3aa: CASRPSGGSGYGYTF
CDR3nt: TGTGCCAGCAGACCCTCGGGAGGGTCTGGCTATGGCTACACCTTC
abundance: once
d_gene: .
v_gene: TRBV6-5
j_gene: TRBJ1-2

CDR3aa: CASSLTPGRDIQYF
CDR3nt: TGCGCCAGCAGCTTAACCCCCGGGCGGGACATTCAGTACTTC
abundance: .
d_gene: .
v_gene: TRBV5-1
j_gene: TRBJ2-4

CDR3aa: CASSRGGTTGELFF
CDR3nt: TGCGCCAGCAGCCGAGGGGGAACTACCGGGGAGCTGTTTTTT
abundance: .
d_gene: .
v_gene: TRBV5-1
j_gene: TRBJ2-2

CDR3aa: CSVERGWGDRWASGVTNEQFF
CDR3nt: TGCAGCGTTGAAAGGGGATGGGGAGACAGGTGGGCTTCGGGGGTTACGAATGAGCAGTTCTTC
abundance: .
d_gene: .
v_gene: TRBV29-1
j_gene: TRBJ2-1

CDR3aa: CASRPVGVMNTEAFF
CDR3nt: TGCGCCAGCAGACCGGTTGGGGTAATGAACACTGAAGCTTTCTTT
abundance: .
d_gene: .
v_gene: TRBV5-1
j_gene: TRBJ1-1

CDR3aa: CASSIMSGQVYEQYF
CDR3nt: TGTGCCAGTAGTATCATGAGCGGACAAGTTTACGAGCAGTACTTC
abundance: once
d_gene: .
v_gene: TRBV19
j_gene: TRBJ2-7

CDR3aa: CASSLGGSLYNEQFF
CDR3nt: TGCGCCAGCAGCTTGGGCGGATCATTATACAATGAGCAGTTCTTC
abundance: .
d_gene: .
v_gene: TRBV5-1
j_gene: TRBJ2-1

CDR3aa: CASSKGDIRRRGPSAKNIQYF
CDR3nt: TGTGCCAGCAGCAAAGGGGATATCAGGCGGCGGGGCCCATCAGCCAAAAACATTCAGTACTTC
abundance: .
d_gene: .
v_gene: TRBV21-1
j_gene: TRBJ2-4

CDR3aa: CASPVPGQGHYGYTF
CDR3nt: TGTGCCAGCCCTGTACCGGGACAGGGACACTATGGCTACACCTTC
abundance: .
d_gene: TRBD1
v_gene: TRBV28
j_gene: TRBJ1-2

CDR3aa: CASKGTSGGTGELFF
CDR3nt: TGTGCCAGCAAGGGGACTAGCGGGGGGACCGGGGAGCTGTTTTTT
abundance: .
d_gene: TRBD2
v_gene: TRBV2
j_gene: TRBJ2-2

CDR3aa: CASSSLGQGRNTGELFF
CDR3nt: TGTGCCAGCAGCTCTTTGGGACAGGGTCGGAACACCGGGGAGCTGTTTTTT
abundance: .
d_gene: TRBD1
v_gene: TRBV5-6
j_gene: TRBJ2-2

CDR3aa: CATSKQREPYEQFF
CDR3nt: TGTGCCACCAGCAAGCAGCGGGAGCCATATGAGCAGTTCTTC
abundance: .
d_gene: TRBD2
v_gene: TRBV15
j_gene: TRBJ2-1

CDR3aa: CAIRSSSTDTQYF
CDR3nt: TGTGCCATCAGGTCTTCTAGCACAGATACGCAGTATTTT
abundance: .
d_gene: .
v_gene: TRBV10-3
j_gene: TRBJ2-3

CDR3aa: CASSEGQGTPEAFF
CDR3nt: TGCGCCAGCAGCGAGGGACAGGGGACACCTGAAGCTTTCTTT
abundance: .
d_gene: TRBD1
v_gene: TRBV5-1
j_gene: TRBJ1-1

CDR3aa: CASSSVETQYF
CDR3nt: TGTGCCAGCAGTTCGGTGGAGACCCAGTACTTC
abundance: once
d_gene: .
v_gene: TRBV7-9
j_gene: TRBJ2-5

CDR3aa: CASSLALPGGNTIYF
CDR3nt: TGCGCCAGCAGCTTGGCCTTACCGGGGGGAAACACCATATATTTT
abundance: .
d_gene: .
v_gene: TRBV5-1
j_gene: TRBJ1-3

CDR3aa: CASSLQQLDTQYF
CDR3nt: TGTGCCAGCAGCTTACAACAGTTAGATACGCAGTATTTT
abundance: .
d_gene: .
v_gene: TRBV7-3
j_gene: TRBJ2-3

CDR3aa: CASSRSGNTEAFF
CDR3nt: TGTGCCAGCAGCCGATCAGGGAACACTGAAGCTTTCTTT
abundance: .
d_gene: .
v_gene: TRBV11-1
j_gene: TRBJ1-1

CDR3aa: CASSINRRGVGNQPQHF
CDR3nt: TGTGCCAGTAGTATAAACCGTCGAGGGGTGGGCAATCAGCCCCAGCATTTT
abundance: .
d_gene: .
v_gene: TRBV19
j_gene: TRBJ1-5

CDR3aa: CATSRDGGRAYEQYF
CDR3nt: TGTGCCACCAGCAGAGATGGGGGGAGGGCCTATGAGCAGTACTTC
abundance: .
d_gene: TRBD2
v_gene: TRBV15
j_gene: TRBJ2-7

CDR3aa: CASRRDFTLSSYEQYF
CDR3nt: TGTGCCAGCAGACGGGACTTTACCCTAAGCTCCTACGAGCAGTACTTC
abundance: .
d_gene: .
v_gene: TRBV27
j_gene: TRBJ2-7

CDR3aa: CASSFDQALGYTF
CDR3nt: TGTGCCAGCAGTTTTGATCAGGCACTTGGCTACACCTTC
abundance: .
d_gene: .
v_gene: TRBV6-5
j_gene: TRBJ1-2

CDR3aa: CASSPAGGETQYF
CDR3nt: TGTGCCAGCTCACCGGCCGGGGGAGAGACCCAGTACTTC
abundance: .
d_gene: .
v_gene: TRBV18
j_gene: TRBJ2-5

CDR3aa: CASSSPHYNQPQHF
CDR3nt: TGTGCCAGCAGCTCACCCCATTACAATCAGCCCCAGCATTTT
abundance: .
d_gene: .
v_gene: TRBV28
j_gene: TRBJ1-5

CDR3aa: CASSFPRDRGVGNTIYF
CDR3nt: TGTGCCAGCAGCTTTCCCCGGGACAGGGGTGTTGGAAACACCATATATTTT
abundance: .
d_gene: TRBD1
v_gene: TRBV7-9
j_gene: TRBJ1-3

CDR3aa: CAISSGTGDQPQHF
CDR3nt: TGTGCCATCAGTAGCGGGACAGGGGATCAGCCCCAGCATTTT
abundance: .
d_gene: TRBD1
v_gene: TRBV10-3
j_gene: TRBJ1-5

CDR3aa: CASSLTGSNADTQYF
CDR3nt: TGTGCCAGCAGCTTAACCGGGAGTAACGCAGATACGCAGTATTTT
abundance: .
d_gene: .
v_gene: TRBV7-3
j_gene: TRBJ2-3

CDR3aa: CSVEFRVGSTEAFF
CDR3nt: TGCAGCGTTGAATTCAGGGTGGGGAGCACTGAAGCTTTCTTT
abundance: .
d_gene: .
v_gene: TRBV29-1
j_gene: TRBJ1-1

CDR3aa: CASSSEGLAGNNEQFF
CDR3nt: TGTGCCAGCAGCTCAGAGGGACTAGCGGGTAACAATGAGCAGTTCTTC
abundance: .
d_gene: TRBD2
v_gene: TRBV5-6
j_gene: TRBJ2-1